This T cell receptor (beta chain) was obtained from a study of vaccination and CD4 T cells after COVID-19. There are 18 residues in the CDR3. Looked up from germline, CDR1 is LNHDA and CDR2 is SQIVND (reference sequence). Trimming took 5 bases from V and 1 from J; bases not matched to a gene: 6. As for treatment: approximately 9-day PBMC culture with coronavirus spike peptide pools or control peptides (ViraFEST assay). The Oncomine TCR Beta short-read assay sequenced DNA from cultured CD4+ T cells. One entry per CDR3 protein results from TCRdb running MiXCR on the PCR reads. Of around 10,000 distinct CDR3 sequences listed, under 55% are singletons. As to this clonotype: The antigen remains unidentified.

V gene TRBV19 combines with J gene TRBJ1-6; 12 positions match TRBD1. The sequence was obtained from a human donor who had recovered from COVID-19. Sequenced: CD4+ T cells from blood, cultured in vitro. This CDR3 is CASSSGTGGFSYNSPLHF. The CDR3 DNA reads as TGTGCCAGTAGTTCCGGGACAGGGGGCTTTTCCTATAATTCACCCCTCCACTTT. Supplemented by reference TRBV19 and TRBJ1-6, the full variable domain reads DGGITQSPKYLFRKEGQNVTLSCEQNLNHDAMYWYRQDPGQGLRLIYYSQIVNDFQKGDIAEGYSVSREKKESFPLTVTSAQKNPTAFYLCASSSGTGGFSYNSPLHFGNGTRLTVT.